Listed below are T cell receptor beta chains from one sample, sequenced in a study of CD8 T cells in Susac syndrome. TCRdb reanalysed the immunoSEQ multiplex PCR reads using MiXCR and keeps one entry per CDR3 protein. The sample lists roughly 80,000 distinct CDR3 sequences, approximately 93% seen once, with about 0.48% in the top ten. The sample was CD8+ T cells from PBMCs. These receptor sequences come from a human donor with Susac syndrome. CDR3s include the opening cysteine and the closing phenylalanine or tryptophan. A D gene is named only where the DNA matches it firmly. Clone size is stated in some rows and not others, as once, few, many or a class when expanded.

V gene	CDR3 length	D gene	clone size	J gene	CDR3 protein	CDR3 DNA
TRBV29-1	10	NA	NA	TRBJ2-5	CSVERQTQYF	TGCAGCGTTGAAAGGCAGACCCAGTACTTC
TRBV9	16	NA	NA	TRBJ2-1	CASSALSGAYYNEQFF	TGTGCCAGCAGCGCCCTATCAGGGGCTTACTACAATGAGCAGTTCTTC
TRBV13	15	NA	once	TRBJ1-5	CASSLGGSGGQPQHF	TGTGCCAGCAGCTTAGGAGGGTCCGGTGGTCAGCCCCAGCATTTT
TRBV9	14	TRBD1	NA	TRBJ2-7	CASSPSTGDYEQYF	TGTGCCAGCAGCCCATCGACAGGGGACTACGAGCAGTACTTC
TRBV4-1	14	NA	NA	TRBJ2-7	CASSQEYRTYEQYF	TGCGCCAGCAGCCAAGAGTATAGAACCTACGAGCAGTACTTC
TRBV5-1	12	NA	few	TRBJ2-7	CASSLEGHEQYF	TGCGCCAGCAGCTTGGAGGGGCACGAGCAGTACTTC
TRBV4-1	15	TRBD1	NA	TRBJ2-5	CASSRRQGERETQYF	TGCGCCAGCAGCAGGAGGCAGGGGGAAAGAGAGACCCAGTACTTC
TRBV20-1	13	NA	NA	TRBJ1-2	CSASGSGNYGYTF	TGCAGTGCTAGCGGCTCAGGGAACTATGGCTACACCTTC
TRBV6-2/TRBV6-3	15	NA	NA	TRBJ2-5	CASSYTDGSQETQYF	TGTGCCAGCAGTTACACCGACGGCTCACAAGAGACCCAGTACTTC
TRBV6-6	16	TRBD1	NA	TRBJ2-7	CASSFEDRGLTYEQYF	TGTGCCAGCAGTTTTGAGGACAGGGGATTAACCTACGAGCAGTACTTC
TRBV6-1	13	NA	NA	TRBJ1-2	CASSGNSYYGYTF	TGTGCCAGCAGTGGGAACAGTTACTATGGCTACACCTTC
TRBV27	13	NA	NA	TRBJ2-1	CASSFLVADEQFF	TGTGCCAGCAGTTTTCTAGTTGCCGATGAGCAGTTCTTC
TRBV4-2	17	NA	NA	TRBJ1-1	CASSPEIGIRADTEAFF	TGTGCCAGCAGCCCAGAGATTGGAATCAGGGCTGACACTGAAGCTTTCTTT
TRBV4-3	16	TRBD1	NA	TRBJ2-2	CASSHRTGLSTGELFF	TGCGCCAGCAGCCACCGGACAGGGTTGAGTACCGGGGAGCTGTTTTTT
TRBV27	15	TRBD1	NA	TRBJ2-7	CASIIWTGSSYEQYF	TGTGCCAGCATAATCTGGACAGGTAGCTCCTACGAGCAGTACTTC
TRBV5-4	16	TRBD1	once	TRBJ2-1	CASSFWTGRRGNEQFF	TGTGCCAGCAGCTTTTGGACAGGGCGGAGGGGAAATGAGCAGTTCTTC
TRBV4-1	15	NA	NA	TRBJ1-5	CASSQDEGGNQPQHF	TGCGCCAGCAGCCAAGACGAGGGTGGCAATCAGCCCCAGCATTTT
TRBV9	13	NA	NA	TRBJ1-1	CASSAAASTEAFF	TGTGCCAGCAGTGCCGCTGCTAGCACTGAAGCTTTCTTT
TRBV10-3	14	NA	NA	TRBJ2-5	CAISDVGRLETQYF	TGTGCCATCAGTGACGTGGGGCGCTTGGAGACCCAGTACTTC
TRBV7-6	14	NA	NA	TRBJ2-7	CASSLNQGPDEQYF	TGTGCCAGCAGCTTAAATCAGGGCCCTGACGAGCAGTACTTC
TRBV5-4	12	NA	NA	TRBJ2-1	CASSPRQNEQFF	TGTGCCAGCAGCCCCCGACAAAATGAGCAGTTCTTC
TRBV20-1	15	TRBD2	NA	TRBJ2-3	CSASMTSGGTDTQYF	TGCAGTGCTAGTATGACTAGCGGGGGCACAGATACGCAGTATTTT
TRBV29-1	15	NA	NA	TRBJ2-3	CSVNPDRMSTDTQYF	TGCAGCGTTAACCCCGACAGGATGAGCACAGATACGCAGTATTTT
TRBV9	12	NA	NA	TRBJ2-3	CASSPPGALQYF	TGTGCCAGCAGCCCCCCGGGGGCCTTGCAGTATTTT
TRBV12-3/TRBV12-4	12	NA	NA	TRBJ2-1	CASSSEVNEQFF	TGTGCCAGCAGTTCGGAGGTCAATGAGCAGTTCTTC
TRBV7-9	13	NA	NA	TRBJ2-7	CASIRDGPYEQYF	TGTGCCAGCATCCGGGACGGTCCCTACGAGCAGTACTTC
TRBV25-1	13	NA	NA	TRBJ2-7	CASSERGGYEQYF	TGTGCCAGCAGTGAACGAGGAGGTTACGAGCAGTACTTC
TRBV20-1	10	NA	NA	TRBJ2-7	CSAPSYEQYF	TGCAGTGCTCCATCCTACGAGCAGTACTTC
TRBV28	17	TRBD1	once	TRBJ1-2	CASSFLTSGGAPGGYTF	TGTGCCAGCAGTTTCCTGACCTCAGGGGGCGCCCCGGGTGGCTACACCTTC
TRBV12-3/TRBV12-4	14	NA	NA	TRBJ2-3	CASSHASLPDTQYF	TGTGCCAGCAGTCATGCTAGCTTACCCGATACGCAGTATTTT
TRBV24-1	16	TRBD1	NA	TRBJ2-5	CATSESGTGSQETQYF	TGTGCCACCAGTGAGTCCGGGACAGGGAGTCAAGAGACCCAGTACTTC
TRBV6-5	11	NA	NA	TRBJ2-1	CASLRGNEQFF	TGTGCCAGCTTGCGTGGCAATGAGCAGTTCTTC
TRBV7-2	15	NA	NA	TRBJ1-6	CASSLSQGGNSPLHF	TGTGCCAGCAGCTTAAGCCAGGGAGGAAATTCACCCCTCCACTTT
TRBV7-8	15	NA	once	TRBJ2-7	CASSLVGGLWYEQYF	TGTGCCAGCAGCTTAGTTGGGGGCCTGTGGTACGAGCAGTACTTC
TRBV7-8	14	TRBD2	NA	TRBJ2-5	CASSLTSIQETQYF	TGTGCCAGCAGCCTGACTAGCATTCAGGAGACCCAGTACTTC
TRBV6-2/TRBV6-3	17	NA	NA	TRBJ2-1	CASTKGTPGGGYNEQFF	TGTGCCAGCACCAAAGGGACCCCCGGGGGAGGCTACAATGAGCAGTTCTTC
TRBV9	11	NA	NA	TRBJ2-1	CASGGLNEQFF	TGTGCCAGCGGGGGACTCAATGAGCAGTTCTTC
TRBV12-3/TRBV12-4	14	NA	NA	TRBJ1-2	CASRAQGWDYGYTF	TGTGCCAGCAGAGCCCAGGGGTGGGACTATGGCTACACCTTC
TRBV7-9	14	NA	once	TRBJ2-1	CARSPGDSYNEQFF	TGTGCCAGATCTCCCGGGGATTCCTACAATGAGCAGTTCTTC
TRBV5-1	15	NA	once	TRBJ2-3	CASSLLGRSTDTQYF	TGCGCCAGCAGCTTACTGGGAAGAAGTACAGATACGCAGTATTTT
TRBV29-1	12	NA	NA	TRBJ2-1	CSVPQSGREQFF	TGCAGCGTGCCCCAGTCGGGGAGGGAGCAGTTCTTC
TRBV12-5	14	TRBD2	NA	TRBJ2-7	CASAMSGGVYEQYF	TGTGCTAGTGCCATGTCGGGGGGAGTTTACGAGCAGTACTTC
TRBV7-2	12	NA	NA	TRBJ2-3	CASSLDSDTQYF	TGTGCCAGCAGCTTAGATTCAGATACGCAGTATTTT
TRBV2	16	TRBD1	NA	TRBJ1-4	CASSESTGTGAEKLFF	TGTGCCAGCAGTGAATCTACCGGGACAGGGGCCGAAAAACTGTTTTTT
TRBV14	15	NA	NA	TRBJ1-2	CASSQTGRGNYGYTF	TGTGCCAGCAGCCAAACAGGGCGTGGTAACTATGGCTACACCTTC
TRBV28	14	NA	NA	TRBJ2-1	CASSTGTVYNEQFF	TGTGCCAGCAGTACCGGGACGGTCTACAATGAGCAGTTCTTC
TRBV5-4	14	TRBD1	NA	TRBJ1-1	CASSSGTGVTEAFF	TGTGCCAGCAGTTCCGGGACAGGGGTGACTGAAGCTTTCTTT
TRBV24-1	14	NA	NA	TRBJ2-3	CATSEEGLTDTQYF	TGTGCCACCTCCGAGGAGGGCCTCACAGATACGCAGTATTTT
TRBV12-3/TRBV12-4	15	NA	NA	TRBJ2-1	CASSLLPDPYNEQFF	TGTGCCAGCAGTTTATTGCCAGACCCTTACAATGAGCAGTTCTTC
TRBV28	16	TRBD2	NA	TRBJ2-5	CASSLTSGGVLETQYF	TGTGCCAGCAGCCTGACTAGCGGGGGGGTGCTAGAGACCCAGTACTTC
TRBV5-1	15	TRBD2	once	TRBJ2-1	CASSILAGAYNEQFF	TGCGCCAGCAGCATTTTAGCGGGGGCCTACAATGAGCAGTTCTTC
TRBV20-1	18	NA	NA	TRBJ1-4	CSARDPTGAGAVNEKLFF	TGCAGTGCTAGAGATCCCACCGGGGCAGGGGCAGTTAATGAAAAACTGTTTTTT
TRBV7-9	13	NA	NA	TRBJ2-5	CASSLRQEETQYF	TGTGCCAGCAGCTTGAGGCAGGAAGAGACCCAGTACTTC
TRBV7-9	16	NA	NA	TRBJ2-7	CASSHHEGSSRYEQYF	TGTGCCAGCAGCCACCACGAGGGGAGTTCGCGCTACGAGCAGTACTTC